This TCR beta chain was identified during a study of T-cell reconstitution after alpha-beta-depleted transplantation in children. The TCRbeta library incorporated unique molecular identifiers. MiXCR was run by TCRdb on the PCR reads, yielding one entry per CDR3 protein. Here the sample spans hundreds of thousands of distinct CDR3 sequences, about 17% being singletons. Germline V lookup: CDR1 SEHNR, CDR2 FQNEAQ (reference sequence). The CDR3 length is 16 residues. V shed 5 bases and J 5 bases; nucleotides not matched to a gene: 10. Findings and caveats of the study: Surviving recipient T cells and thymic progenitors accounted for the high day-60 TCRbeta diversity observed in some patients. Expanded graft clones numbering several hundred reportedly gave rise to alpha-beta T cells about two months after transplant. It was newly produced T cells that mostly accounted for T-cell counts and diversity one year after transplant.

This clonotype was found many times. Its antigen is not known. Source: PBMCs, mostly from graft donor cells, taken 360 days after TCRalphabeta/CD19-depleted stem cell transplant. This chain uses TRBV7-9 with TRBJ2-5, with TRBD2 matching 11 bases. The origin of this receptor is a boy under two years old who had a stem cell transplant for Wiskott-Aldrich syndrome, so the T cells may come from the graft donor. The CDR3 bases are TGTGCCAGCAGCCAAGTAGCGGGAGGGCCTGGGGAGACCCAGTACTTC. Residues: CASSQVAGGPGETQYF.